The rows below give T cell receptor beta chains drawn from one sample of a study of blood T cell repertoires in COVID-19. The data were produced by immunoSEQ multiplex PCR, yet TCRdb's version contains in-frame clones alone and is incomplete. The table has 90,000 to 120,000 clones, about 80% seen once. Input material: peripheral blood. The receptor source for this set is a woman older than 75 with active or convalescent COVID-19. CDR3s include the opening cysteine and the closing phenylalanine or tryptophan. The D gene is left open where the match is weak. Only some rows state a clone size, as once, few, many or a class for expanded clones.

once,TRBJ1-5,TRBV2,NA,CASHSTGPNQPQHF,TGTGCCAGCCACAGCACAGGTCCCAATCAGCCCCAGCATTTT
NA,TRBJ1-4,TRBV4-2,TRBD1,CASSRGQGLEKLFF,TGTGCCAGCAGCCGGGGACAGGGGCTTGAAAAACTGTTTTTT
once,TRBJ1-5,TRBV28,NA,CASSLNRAQPQHF,TGTGCCAGCAGCCTGAACAGGGCCCAGCCCCAGCATTTT
NA,TRBJ1-4,TRBV30,NA,CAWSATASTNEKLFF,TGTGCCTGGAGTGCGACAGCTTCAACTAATGAAAAACTGTTTTTT
NA,TRBJ2-3,TRBV7-9,NA,CASSLSPADTQYF,TGTGCCAGCAGCTTATCGCCGGCAGATACGCAGTATTTT
NA,TRBJ2-5,TRBV3-1/TRBV3-2,NA,CASSLRETQYF,TGTGCCAGCAGCCTTCGGGAGACCCAGTACTTC
NA,TRBJ2-3,TRBV11-3,TRBD2,CASSSRGADTQYF,TGTGCCAGCAGCTCGCGGGGGGCAGATACGCAGTATTTT
NA,TRBJ1-6,TRBV28,NA,CASSLGSYNSPLHF,TGTGCCAGCAGTTTAGGGAGTTATAATTCACCCCTCCACTTT
NA,TRBJ1-1,TRBV5-1,TRBD1,CASSGDSEAFF,TGCGCCAGCAGCGGGGACAGTGAAGCTTTCTTT
NA,TRBJ2-7,TRBV27,TRBD1,CASSLQVGTGTYEQYF,TGTGCCAGCAGTCTCCAAGTAGGGACAGGAACCTACGAGCAGTACTTC
NA,TRBJ1-5,TRBV7-2,NA,CASSLRTGNQPQHF,TGTGCCAGCAGCTTACGGACAGGCAATCAGCCCCAGCATTTT
NA,TRBJ1-1,TRBV27,TRBD1,CAVLGGQGGLNTEAFF,TGTGCCGTCTTAGGGGGACAGGGAGGGTTGAACACTGAAGCTTTCTTT
NA,TRBJ2-2,TRBV6-5,TRBD1,CASRLTGANTGELFF,TGTGCCAGCAGACTGACAGGGGCGAACACCGGGGAGCTGTTTTTT
NA,TRBJ1-5,TRBV15,NA,CATSRDSAGYSNQPQHF,TGTGCCACCAGCAGAGATTCGGCAGGGTATAGCAATCAGCCCCAGCATTTT
NA,TRBJ1-5,TRBV10-3,NA,CAISSQSNQPQHF,TGTGCCATCAGTTCTCAGAGCAATCAGCCCCAGCATTTT
NA,TRBJ1-5,TRBV9,NA,CASSVEEAGQPQHF,TGTGCCAGCAGCGTAGAGGAGGCTGGACAGCCCCAGCATTTT
NA,TRBJ1-6,TRBV25-1,NA,CASSEFSGSSYNSPLHF,TGTGCCAGCAGTGAATTCTCGGGGAGCTCCTATAATTCACCCCTCCACTTT
NA,TRBJ1-1,TRBV21-1,NA,CASSSGDRAYAEAFF,TGTGCCAGCAGCAGCGGGGACAGGGCGTACGCTGAAGCTTTCTTT
NA,TRBJ2-7,TRBV19,TRBD1,CASSIWGTAMGEQYF,TGTGCCAGTAGTATATGGGGGACAGCGATGGGGGAGCAGTACTTC
NA,TRBJ1-2,TRBV13,TRBD1,CASSPKTGVVDGYTF,TGTGCCAGCAGCCCGAAGACAGGGGTAGTGGATGGCTACACCTTC
NA,TRBJ2-3,TRBV19,TRBD2,CASRTTSGNTDTQYF,TGTGCCAGTAGGACGACTAGCGGGAACACAGATACGCAGTATTTT
NA,TRBJ2-5,TRBV7-2,NA,CASSLALAGRRETQYF,TGTGCCAGCAGCTTAGCGCTTGCGGGGCGGCGTGAGACCCAGTACTTC
NA,TRBJ1-5,TRBV28,NA,CASSFPQDQKRQPQHF,TGTGCCAGCAGTTTCCCTCAGGATCAGAAGCGGCAGCCCCAGCATTTT